This is a list of T cell receptor beta chains from one sample in a study of blood T cell repertoires in COVID-19. Repertoires were generated with immunoSEQ multiplex PCR, while TCRdb's copy carries only in-frame clones and drops some. This table has 250,000 to 300,000 clones, approximately 84% appearing once. The specimen was PBMCs or T cells enriched from blood (not recorded which). The receptors were sampled from a man aged 18-30 years who had recovered from COVID-19. CDR3s include the opening cysteine and the closing phenylalanine or tryptophan. A D gene is named only where the DNA matches it firmly. Clone size is shown for a subset of rows, as once, few, many or a class of expanded clone.

v_call	d_call	clone_size	j_call	cdr3_aa	cdr3_nt
TRBV9	TRBD2	-	TRBJ2-3	CASSGGSGAGVTDTQYF	TGTGCCAGCAGTGGTGGGTCGGGTGCGGGAGTGACAGATACGCAGTATTTT
TRBV5-1	TRBD2	-	TRBJ2-1	CASSSPAGNNEQFF	TGCGCCAGCAGCTCGCCAGCGGGAAATAATGAGCAGTTCTTC
TRBV18	-	-	TRBJ2-5	CASSPGGQETQYF	TGTGCCAGCTCACCGGGGGGCCAAGAGACCCAGTACTTC
TRBV4-1	TRBD1	-	TRBJ1-2	CASSQTTGDYYGYTF	TGCGCCAGCAGCCAGACGACAGGGGACTACTATGGCTACACCTTC
TRBV5-1	TRBD1	-	TRBJ1-3	CASSSYPGQGRTGNTIYF	TGCGCCAGCAGCTCGTATCCTGGACAGGGAAGGACTGGAAACACCATATATTTT
TRBV11-3	TRBD2	-	TRBJ2-1	CASSFGGSVYNEQFF	TGTGCCAGCAGCTTCGGCGGGAGCGTCTACAATGAGCAGTTCTTC
TRBV6-5	TRBD1	-	TRBJ2-2	CASSYTGVSTGELFF	TGTGCCAGCAGTTACACAGGGGTATCAACCGGGGAGCTGTTTTTT
TRBV30	-	once	TRBJ2-3	CAWSLTGLARSTQYF	TGTGCCTGGAGTCTCACCGGTCTAGCTAGGAGTACGCAGTATTTT
TRBV2	TRBD2	few	TRBJ2-5	CASSERLAGGRKTQYF	TGTGCCAGCAGTGAGCGACTAGCGGGGGGGCGAAAGACCCAGTACTTC
TRBV6-5	-	-	TRBJ1-5	CASSYYGPNQPQHF	TGTGCCAGCAGTTACTACGGTCCGAATCAGCCCCAGCATTTT
TRBV5-1	-	-	TRBJ2-1	CASRTALEQFF	TGCGCCAGCAGGACAGCCCTGGAGCAGTTCTTC
TRBV11-2	TRBD2	-	TRBJ2-1	CASSTLTSALKNEQFF	TGTGCCAGCAGCACCCTCACTAGCGCCCTAAAGAATGAGCAGTTCTTC
TRBV11-1	-	-	TRBJ2-1	CASSPFLNNEQFF	TGTGCCAGCAGCCCCTTCCTAAACAATGAGCAGTTCTTC
TRBV5-4	-	-	TRBJ1-6	CASSLGQDSYNSPLHF	TGTGCCAGCAGCTTGGGTCAGGACTCCTATAATTCACCCCTCCACTTT
TRBV28	-	-	TRBJ2-5	CASSFPTGPEETQYF	TGTGCCAGCAGTTTCCCCACAGGGCCCGAAGAGACCCAGTACTTC
TRBV10-3	-	-	TRBJ2-7	CAIRTGQYYEQYF	TGTGCCATCAGGACTGGACAGTACTACGAGCAGTACTTC
TRBV12-5	TRBD2	-	TRBJ2-2	CASGGGGSNTGELFF	TGTGCTAGTGGTGGCGGGGGAAGTAACACCGGGGAGCTGTTTTTT
TRBV30	TRBD2	-	TRBJ2-7	CAWRTSGRGYEQYF	TGTGCCTGGAGGACTAGCGGGAGGGGCTACGAGCAGTACTTC
TRBV9	-	-	TRBJ2-7	CASSPHEYPSYEQYF	TGTGCCAGCAGCCCTCATGAGTACCCCTCCTACGAGCAGTACTTC
TRBV2	TRBD2	-	TRBJ2-1	CASSGSSGRLEQFF	TGTGCCAGCAGTGGATCTAGCGGGAGGCTTGAGCAGTTCTTC
TRBV12-3/TRBV12-4	-	-	TRBJ1-1	CASSQIQGSEAFF	TGTGCCAGCAGCCAGATACAGGGAAGTGAAGCTTTCTTT
TRBV5-1	-	-	TRBJ1-5	CASSLSGKGNQPQHF	TGCGCCAGCAGCTTGTCCGGTAAAGGCAATCAGCCCCAGCATTTT
TRBV10-1	TRBD2	few	TRBJ2-2	CASSVSSGRRTGELFF	TGCGCCAGCAGTGTTTCTAGCGGGAGGAGGACCGGGGAGCTGTTTTTT
TRBV7-8	TRBD1	-	TRBJ1-2	CASSLGTGAANYGYTF	TGTGCCAGCAGTTTGGGTACAGGGGCTGCGAACTATGGCTACACCTTC
TRBV4-2	-	-	TRBJ2-7	CASSQDPTGAYEQYF	TGTGCCAGCAGCCAAGACCCCACGGGAGCGTATGAGCAGTACTTC
TRBV28	-	-	TRBJ2-1	CASSLTPFLATRGNEQFF	TGTGCCAGCAGTTTAACCCCCTTCCTAGCGACGCGGGGCAATGAGCAGTTCTTC
TRBV19	-	-	TRBJ1-4	CASSLFNEKLFF	TGTGCCAGTAGTCTATTCAATGAAAAACTGTTTTTT
TRBV4-2	-	-	TRBJ1-5	CASSQGRDISNQPQHF	TGTGCCAGCAGCCAGGGACGGGACATAAGCAATCAGCCCCAGCATTTT
TRBV18	TRBD1	few	TRBJ2-1	CASSPTGYNEQFF	TGTGCCAGCTCACCGACAGGGTACAATGAGCAGTTCTTC
TRBV13	TRBD2	-	TRBJ2-1	CASRSGAYEQFF	TGTGCCAGCCGAAGCGGGGCATATGAGCAGTTCTTC
TRBV5-1	TRBD1	-	TRBJ2-5	CASSYGQGREETQYF	TGCGCCAGCAGCTATGGACAGGGGCGGGAGGAGACCCAGTACTTC
TRBV18	TRBD1	-	TRBJ1-5	CASSGTDQPQHF	TGTGCCAGCTCAGGGACAGATCAGCCCCAGCATTTT
TRBV7-2	-	-	TRBJ1-6	CASSPRGIDSSYNSPLHF	TGTGCCAGCAGCCCTAGAGGAATTGATAGCTCCTATAATTCACCCCTCCACTTT
TRBV19	TRBD1	-	TRBJ1-5	CASSSLKGQGIQPQHF	TGTGCCAGTAGCAGTCTTAAGGGACAGGGGATTCAGCCCCAGCATTTT
TRBV2	TRBD1	-	TRBJ1-5	CASSESTGRGQPQHF	TGTGCCAGCAGTGAATCGACAGGGCGAGGGCAGCCCCAGCATTTT
TRBV5-4	-	-	TRBJ1-3	CASSSVPGSSGNTIYF	TGTGCCAGCAGCTCAGTCCCAGGAAGCTCTGGAAACACCATATATTTT
TRBV19	-	-	TRBJ1-3	CASSISQGRNTIYF	TGTGCCAGTAGTATTTCCCAGGGCAGAAACACCATATATTTT
TRBV19	TRBD1	-	TRBJ1-2	CASSPRTGGYTF	TGTGCCAGTAGTCCACGGACAGGCGGCTACACCTTC
TRBV6-5	-	-	TRBJ1-2	CASSPSTDSETF	TGTGCCAGCAGTCCCTCGACAGATTCAGAAACCTTC
TRBV4-1	TRBD2	-	TRBJ2-5	CASSQTLAEQETQYF	TGCGCCAGCAGCCAGACACTAGCGGAACAAGAGACCCAGTACTTC
TRBV7-3	TRBD2	-	TRBJ2-2	CASSSERSSGRNTGELFF	TGTGCCAGCAGCTCCGAGAGATCTAGCGGGAGGAATACCGGGGAGCTGTTTTTT
TRBV5-6	-	-	TRBJ2-5	CASSLERRETQYF	TGTGCCAGCAGCCTCGAACGGAGGGAGACCCAGTACTTC
TRBV10-1	TRBD2	-	TRBJ2-5	CASSESGTSGKETQYF	TGCGCCAGCAGTGAGTCGGGTACTAGCGGGAAAGAGACCCAGTACTTC
TRBV28	TRBD1	-	TRBJ1-2	CATREEGAPGYGYTF	TGTGCCACCCGAGAAGAGGGGGCGCCTGGCTATGGCTACACCTTC
TRBV6-1	TRBD1	-	TRBJ1-5	CASSKDRANSNQPQHF	TGTGCCAGCAGTAAAGACAGGGCAAATAGCAATCAGCCCCAGCATTTT
TRBV27	-	-	TRBJ1-3	CASSSGQLSGNTIYF	TGTGCCAGCAGTTCTGGACAGCTCTCTGGAAACACCATATATTTT
TRBV7-9	-	once	TRBJ1-2	CASSLVYEGGYTF	TGTGCCAGCAGCTTAGTCTATGAGGGAGGCTACACCTTC
TRBV3-1/TRBV3-2	-	-	TRBJ1-5	CASSQTAAGNQPQHF	TGTGCCAGCAGCCAAACGGCCGCGGGCAATCAGCCCCAGCATTTT
TRBV7-9	TRBD1	-	TRBJ1-2	CASSKNDRGYGYGYTF	TGTGCCAGCAGCAAAAACGACAGGGGATACGGCTATGGCTACACCTTC
TRBV19	-	-	TRBJ2-3	CASSILGGTVVDTQYF	TGTGCCAGTAGTATACTAGGGGGGACAGTGGTTGATACGCAGTATTTT